The following is a TCR beta chain sequence with its context. This sample is part of a study of blood T cells in healthy people across ages. Study details: Capturing about one barcoded beta molecule per two T cells was achieved by template switching.

Sample-barcoded 5' priming and a J-beta primer mix drove a second PCR of roughly 6 to 12 cycles. TCRdb analysed the 5' RACE reads with MiXCR anew, one entry per CDR3 protein. This table holds fewer than 2,000,000 distinct CDR3 sequences, around 40% found once. The CDR3 runs 15 residues. The V gene lost 6 bases and the J gene lost 7 bases, with 19 bases spanning the gap. The TCR was taken from a human donor in good health. Sequencing used blood. This chain joins TRBV12-3 or TRBV12-4 and TRBJ2-1; D possibly matches TRBD1 or TRBD2 (5 bases each). CDR3 protein: CASSFSVGATNEQFF. CDR3 bases: TGTGCCAGCAGCTTTAGCGTCGGGGCGACGAATGAGCAGTTCTTC.